This T cell receptor (beta chain) is from a study of early T cells in non-severe SARS-CoV-2 infection. Study as a whole: Chains stayed unpaired after sequencing of bulk RNA from unsorted whole blood.

Germline CDR1 is SGHTS and CDR2 is YDEGEE. The length of the CDR3 is 15 residues. The V gene lost 4 bases and the J gene lost 0 bases, with 14 bases spanning the gap. Findings and caveats of the study: Matches to VDJdb favored anti-spike CD8 responses and missed private and CD4 specificities.

This clonotype has at least ten counts. The antigen is undetermined. Attached unique molecular identifiers marked individual cDNA molecules. One entry per CDR3 protein, called by TCRdb with MiXCR from the 5' RACE reads. The sample includes about 55,000 distinct CDR3 sequences, less than 15% of them seen just once. This TCR was sampled from an adult who was a healthcare worker with PCR-confirmed SARS-CoV-2 infection or an uninfected control (not recorded which). The chain employs TRBV5-8 and TRBJ2-7; D ambiguous. Here the sequenced sample was whole blood, taken at baseline. In DNA form, the CDR3 reads TGTGCCAGCAGCACCGACCTCCAGATCTCCTACGAGCAGTACTTC. Protein sequence: CASSTDLQISYEQYF.